This TCR beta chain derives from a study of blood T cell repertoires in COVID-19. At the level of the study: PBMCs, B-cell-depleted T cells, or T cells provided the cDNA or gDNA that made up the material.

The CDR3 runs to 14 residues. Looked up from germline, CDR1 is MNHEY and CDR2 is SVGAGI. Unmatched junction bases numbered 4, after V lost 5 bases and J lost 3 bases. Original methodology: Amplification of reference gene primers was used by the study to estimate nucleated cell counts. Assay used: immunoSEQ multiplex PCR; TCRdb lists only in-frame clones, some missing. From that table come the V and J calls and clone size; the DNA was used to work out D and trimming. The sample has about 53,000 clones; about nine tenths are singletons. The clonotype was recovered from a man aged 80 or over with acute or convalescent COVID-19. The sequencing sample was made of peripheral blood. V is TRBV6-5 and J is TRBJ1-2; 9 nucleotides match TRBD1. The CDR3 DNA reads as TGTGCCAGCAGTACAGGGGGCGCTGACTATGGCTACACCTTC. Its translation is CASSTGGADYGYTF.